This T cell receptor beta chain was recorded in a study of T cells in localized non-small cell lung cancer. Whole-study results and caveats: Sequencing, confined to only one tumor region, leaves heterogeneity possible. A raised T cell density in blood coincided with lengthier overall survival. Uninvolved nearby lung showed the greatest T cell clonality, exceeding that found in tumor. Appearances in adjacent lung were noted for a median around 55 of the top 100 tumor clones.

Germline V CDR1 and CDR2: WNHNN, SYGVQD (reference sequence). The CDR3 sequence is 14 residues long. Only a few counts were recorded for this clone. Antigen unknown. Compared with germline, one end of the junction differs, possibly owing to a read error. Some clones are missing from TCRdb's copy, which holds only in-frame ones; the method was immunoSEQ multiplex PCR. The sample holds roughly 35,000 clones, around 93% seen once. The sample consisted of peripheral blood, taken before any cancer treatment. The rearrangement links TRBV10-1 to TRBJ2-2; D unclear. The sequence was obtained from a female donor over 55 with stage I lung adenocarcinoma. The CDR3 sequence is CASSESGNAGELFF. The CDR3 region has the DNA TGCGCCAGCAGTGAGTCGGGGAACGCCGGGGAGCTGTTTTTT.